This paragraph reports one T cell receptor (beta chain). Antigen specificity is unknown. The data were obtained in a study of T cell responses to AZD1222 COVID-19 vaccine. Study observations and caveats: Vaccine-related CD4 TCRs covered spike, predominating at 160-218 and 743-854. There were mostly white British donors and more females than males, and clonal diversity was possibly underestimated.

Libraries were prepared by immunoSEQ multiplex PCR; TCRdb keeps only in-frame clonotypes and omits some of them. The sample carries some 120,000 clones, about 90% recorded once. CDR3 length equals 13 residues. The V end was cut by 4 bases, the J end by 5 bases, with 9 bases between. Germline loops: CDR1 SGDLS, CDR2 YYNGEE. The sequence was obtained from an adult in good health. The V and J genes are TRBV9 and TRBJ2-2; unclear D gene. The sample here was peripheral blood, taken on day 0 of AZD1222 vaccination. The CDR3 protein is CASSPTVTGELFF. CDR3 nucleotide sequence: TGTGCCAGCAGCCCTACGGTAACCGGGGAGCTGTTTTTT.